The 16 T cell receptor beta chains below all came from one sample that was sequenced in a study of Ad26.COV2.S vaccination and SARS-CoV-2 variants. Profiled with immunoSEQ multiplex PCR; TCRdb holds only in-frame clones, not every one. The sample records a few hundred thousand clones, 80% to 95% being singletons. Treatment meaning: roughly 19 received Ad26.COV2.S at low or high dose, single or two shots; 5 received placebo; per-sample allocation not given. The samples date from day 63 after the first vaccine or placebo injection. This sample comprised peripheral blood, obtained in a trial of Ad26.COV2.S vaccine versus placebo. The receptors were gathered from a person aged 18 to 59 who received the Ad26.COV2.S COVID-19 vaccine or a placebo.

The chain employs TRBV18 and TRBJ1-1; D gene uncertain. Germline CDR1 reads KGHSH; CDR2 reads LQKENI. The CDR3 consists of 14 residues. Trimming removed 3 bases at V and 0 bases at J, with 8 bases between. CDR3 protein: CASSPDGLNTEAFF. DNA of the CDR3: TGTGCCAGCTCACCCGACGGATTGAACACTGAAGCTTTCTTT.

This clone was seen ten or more times. The chain is built from TRBV2 and TRBJ2-7; D is ambiguous. Germline CDR1 and CDR2: SNHLY and FYNNEI. The CDR3 has 15 residues. Trimming removed 6 bases at V and 0 bases at J, with 15 bases between. The CDR3 loop is CASRTLRTRSYEQYF. In DNA form, the CDR3 reads TGTGCCAGCAGGACGCTTAGGACCCGCTCCTACGAGCAGTACTTC.

This clone has just one count. As DNA, the CDR3 is TGTGCCAGCAGCTCTGGACAGCGAAACTATGGCTACACCTTC. This encodes CASSSGQRNYGYTF. The rearrangement joins TRBV5-6 to TRBJ1-2; the D gene is possibly TRBD1 (6 bases). In germline, CDR1 is SGHDT, CDR2 YYEEEE. Trimming left V 3 bases short and J 2 bases short, with 11 bases between. CDR3 length: 14 amino acids.

J is TRBJ1-2 and V is TRBV19; D is possibly TRBD1 (6 bases). The CDR3 sequence is 12 residues long. Germline assignment: CDR1 LNHDA and CDR2 SQIVND (reference sequence). V was cut by 4 bases and J by 6 bases, with 9 bases left in between. This CDR3 is CASSRSGDGYTF. The CDR3 bases are TGTGCCAGTAGTAGGTCAGGGGATGGCTACACCTTC.

This chain joins TRBV3-1 (or the pseudogene TRBV3-2) and TRBJ1-2, with D hard to call. The CDR3 has 14 amino acids. V dropped 2 bases and J dropped 1 base, with 8 bases sitting between them. In germline, CDR1 is LGHDT, CDR2 YNNKEL (reference sequence). The CDR3 DNA sequence: TGTGCCAGCAGCCAAAGCGGTGGTAACTATGGCTACACCTTC. Protein product: CASSQSGGNYGYTF.

The V and J genes are TRBV2 and TRBJ1-3, with 7 positions matching TRBD1. The CDR3 has 16 amino acids. The germline gives CDR1 SNHLY, CDR2 FYNNEI. Germline trimming cut 5 bases from V and 0 bases from J; bases unmatched to any gene: 7. As DNA, the CDR3 is TGTGCCAGCAGTAGGCGGGACAGACCCTCTGGAAACACCATATATTTT. Protein sequence: CASSRRDRPSGNTIYF. Drawing the rest from reference TRBV2 and TRBJ1-3, the complete variable domain is EPEVTQTPSHQVTQMGQEVILRCVPISNHLYFYWYRQILGQKVEFLVSFYNNEISEKSEIFDDQFSVERPDGSNFTLKIRSTKLEDSAMYFCASSRRDRPSGNTIYFGEGSWLTVV.

The rearrangement uses TRBV3-1 (or the pseudogene TRBV3-2) and TRBJ2-5, with D possibly matching TRBD1 (5 bases). V was cut by 4 bases and J by 5 bases, with 14 bases left in between. Germline V gene data show CDR1 as LGHDT and CDR2 as YNNKEL (reference sequence). This CDR3 region has 14 residues. The CDR3 spells CASSLIQEMETQYF. The CDR3 coding sequence is TGTGCCAGCAGCCTTATACAGGAGATGGAGACCCAGTACTTC.

The chain uses TRBV18 and TRBJ2-2; TRBD2 matches at 13 bases. The J segment lost 4 bases and the V segment lost 4 bases, leaving 0 bases of the junction unmatched. Germline V CDR1 and CDR2: KGHSH, LQKENI. The CDR3 covers 15 residues. CDR3 region: CASSRTSGSTGELFF. The CDR3 nucleotides read TGTGCCAGCTCACGGACTAGCGGGAGCACCGGGGAGCTGTTTTTT.

CDR3 in amino acids: CASSLAGAGANVLTF. Written as DNA, the CDR3 is TGCGCCAGCAGCTTGGCGGGCGCGGGGGCCAACGTCCTGACTTTC. The chain links TRBV5-1 to TRBJ2-6; D gene uncertain. The CDR3 totals 15 residues. Trimming took off 0 bases at V and 4 bases at J, with 8 bases between the two ends. Germline CDR1 and CDR2: SGHRS and YFSETQ.

This clone appeared a single time. The chain combines TRBV7-2 with TRBJ2-7; maybe TRBD1 (5 bases). CDR1 and CDR2 (germline): SGHTA, FQGNSA. Trimming took off 4 bases at V and 5 bases at J, with 15 bases between the two ends. The CDR3 has 14 amino acids. CDR3 sequence: CASSYPGRAHEQYF. The CDR3 nucleotides read TGTGCCAGCAGCTACCCGGGCAGGGCCCACGAGCAGTACTTC.

The sample holds one count of this clone. Here the CDR3 DNA reads TGCGCCAGCAGCTTGGGAGTTTCACCCCTCCACTTT. It translates to CASSLGVSPLHF. The chain is built from TRBV5-1 and TRBJ1-6; D call uncertain. This CDR3 contains 12 residues. Trimming removed 0 bases at V and 9 bases at J, with 4 bases between. The germline gives CDR1 SGHRS, CDR2 YFSETQ.

CDR3 DNA sequence: TGTGCCAGCAGCTTTCCGGGACTCGAGACCCAGTACTTC. Translated, it gives CASSFPGLETQYF. The rearrangement joins TRBV25-1 to TRBJ2-5, with D possibly being TRBD2 (6 bases). The CDR3 is 13 amino acids. Trimming took off 6 bases at V and 5 bases at J, with 13 bases between the two ends. Germline V gene sequence: CDR1 MGHDK, CDR2 SYGVNS.

The chain uses TRBV9 and TRBJ2-3; 13 bases line up with TRBD2. CDR1 and CDR2 (germline): SGDLS, YYNGEE. CDR3 length: 16 residues. The J segment lost 2 bases and the V segment lost 3 bases, leaving 3 bases of the junction unmatched. CDR3 loop: CASSAGTSGTTDTQYF. As DNA, the CDR3 is TGTGCCAGCAGCGCCGGGACTAGCGGGACCACAGATACGCAGTATTTT.

This chain connects TRBV6-6 to TRBJ2-1, with TRBD2 matching 7 bases. The CDR3 sequence is 14 residues long. The V gene's germline CDR1 is MNHNY and CDR2 SVGAGI (reference sequence). The junction had 4 bases not matched to a gene; V was cut back by 0 bases and J by 8 bases. The CDR3 bases are TGTGCCAGCAGTTACTCGAGCGGGAACTATGAGCAGTTCTTC. Translation gives CASSYSSGNYEQFF.

This sequence joins TRBV6-2 or TRBV6-3 and TRBJ2-7; 7 nucleotides line up with TRBD1. The CDR3 covers 11 residues. V shed 5 bases, J shed 5 bases, and the junction held 0 bases outside the gene matches. Per the germline V gene, CDR1 is MNHEY and CDR2 is SVGEGT. CDR3 amino acids: CASSDRDEQYF. The CDR3, as DNA: TGTGCCAGCAGTGACAGGGACGAGCAGTACTTC.

The CDR3 loop reads CASSLVGQGDYTGELFF. Written as DNA, the CDR3 is TGTGCCAGCAGCTTAGTAGGGCAGGGCGACTACACCGGGGAGCTGTTTTTT. The gene calls are TRBV7-9 and TRBJ2-2, with D possibly TRBD1 on 5 matching bases. Germline V gene sequence: CDR1 SEHNR, CDR2 FQNEAQ (reference sequence). With 1 base removed from V and 3 bases from J, the gap between germline ends came to 15 bases. This CDR3 has 17 residues.